The clone carrying this TCR beta chain has ten or more counts. Antigen: not known. Indicated time point: newly diagnosed GD, antithyroid drugs for less than 3 months. Generation of the TCR library employed RNA extracted from PBMCs. The data stem from a study of regulatory T cells in long-lasting Graves disease. Overall study findings and caveats: Sample size, which was small, may have reduced accuracy. Patients with persistent disease showed a bias toward TRBV28, TRBJ1-2 and TRBJ2-5.

CDR1 is SNHLY and CDR2 is FYNNEI in the germline V gene. The CDR3 has 15 residues. Trimming removed 2 bases at V and 6 bases at J, with 13 bases between. Relying on iRepertoire HTBI primers and Arm-PCR of CDR3 regions, the team built TCR beta libraries. MiXCR was run by TCRdb on the multiplex PCR reads, yielding one entry per CDR3 protein. Among about 330,000 distinct CDR3 sequences listed, around 15% were seen once. These sequences were also reported in another study, on T cells in Graves' hyperthyroidism and ophthalmopathy.

The specimen comprised peripheral blood mononuclear cells (PBMCs), sampled at new diagnosis, from a patient treated with antithyroid drugs. The chain links TRBV2 to TRBJ2-2; possible D gene TRBD2, 6 bases. The clonotype comes from a young woman with Graves disease. CDR3 residues: CASSERRERAGELFF. DNA of the CDR3: TGTGCCAGCAGTGAACGGAGGGAGAGGGCCGGGGAGCTGTTTTTT.